One and the same sample provided the 3 T cell receptor beta chains below, sequenced in a study of T cell responses to AZD1222 COVID-19 vaccine. Some clones are missing from TCRdb's copy, which holds only in-frame ones; the method was immunoSEQ multiplex PCR. Of about 130,000 clones in the sample, 88% were seen once. Material: peripheral blood, obtained on day 0 of AZD1222 vaccination. These receptors came from an adult in good health.

The V gene is TRBV9, the J gene TRBJ1-1; no clear D gene. The V gene lost 4 bases and the J gene lost 0 bases, with 10 bases spanning the gap. CDR3 length: 14 amino acids. Germline CDR1 SGDLS, CDR2 YYNGEE. The chain's CDR3 is CASSKQNMNTEAFF. DNA for the CDR3: TGTGCCAGCAGCAAACAGAACATGAACACTGAAGCTTTCTTT.

The gene calls are TRBV3-1 (or the pseudogene TRBV3-2) and TRBJ2-6; tentative D call: TRBD2 (6 bases). Germline V gene lookup returns CDR1 LGHDT and CDR2 YNNKEL (reference sequence). Trimming removed 5 bases from V and 2 bases from J, with 13 bases in between. The length of the CDR3 is 16 residues. CDR3 DNA: TGTGCCAGCAGCGTAACCGGGGGTACTGGGGCCAACGTCCTGACTTTC. It encodes CASSVTGGTGANVLTF.

This clone was recorded once. This chain links TRBV5-5 with TRBJ1-5, with D perhaps TRBD1 (6 bases). The germline CDR1 and CDR2 sequences are SGHKS and YYEKEE (reference sequence). The V end lost 0 bases, the J end lost 9 bases, and 16 bases lay between the germline ends. The CDR3 runs 15 residues. CDR3 bases: TGTGCCAGCAGCTTGGTACAGGGCCCCCTGGGGCCCCAGCATTTT. As protein: CASSLVQGPLGPQHF.